Below, 2 T cell receptor beta chains from the same sample are listed, as sequenced in a study of blood T cells in healthy people across ages (dated by TCRdb to the mid-2010s). Libraries were constructed by 5' RACE. Instrument on record: Illumina HiSeq 2500. A second 7 to 11 cycle PCR used a sample-barcoded 5' primer and a J-beta primer mix. TCRdb cleaned the public reads at Q25 with fastp, built clones with MiXCR and kept in-frame beta chains. Rows are unified per CDR3 protein, each entry keeping the most common DNA and genes. The sample data list under 1,100,000 distinct CDR3 sequences, and roughly 24% of these were observed just once. In total, the top ten clones hold approximately 0.75% of the sample. Separately, the same data were catalogued under a study of T cells of mothers and their children.

Sequenced sample: blood. The source of these receptors is a girl aged 2 to 9 in good health.

This clonotype appeared a few times. The chain carries TRBV12-3 or TRBV12-4 and TRBJ1-1; D may be TRBD1 (6 bases). This CDR3 contains 14 residues. V was trimmed by 7 bases and J by 14 bases, leaving 26 bases between them. The CDR3 protein is CASTTGGANTEAFF. CDR3 in DNA: TGTGCCAGCACAACTGGGGGGGCGAACACTGAGGCCTTCTTT.

The V gene is TRBV2, the J gene TRBJ2-3; 7 nucleotides agree with TRBD2. This CDR3 has 17 amino acids. Trimming took 7 bases from V and 6 from J; bases not matched to a gene: 19. In germline, CDR1 is SNHLY, CDR2 FYNNEI. CDR3 DNA: TGTGCCAGCAACGCTATTGTCGGGGGAGGGCCCTGGGATACGCAGTATTTT. It translates to CASNAIVGGGPWDTQYF.